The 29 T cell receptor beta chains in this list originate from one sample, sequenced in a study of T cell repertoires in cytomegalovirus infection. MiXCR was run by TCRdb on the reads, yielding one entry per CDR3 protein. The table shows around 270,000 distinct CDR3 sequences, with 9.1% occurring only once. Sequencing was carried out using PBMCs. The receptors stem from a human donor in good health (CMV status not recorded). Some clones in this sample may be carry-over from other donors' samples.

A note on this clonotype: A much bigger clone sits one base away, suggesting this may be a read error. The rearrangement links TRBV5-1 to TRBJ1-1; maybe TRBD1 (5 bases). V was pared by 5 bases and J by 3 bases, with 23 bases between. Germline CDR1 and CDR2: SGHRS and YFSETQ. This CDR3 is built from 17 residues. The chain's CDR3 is CASSGRPGVWVDTEAFF. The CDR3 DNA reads TGCGCCAGCAGTGGGAGACCGGGGGTCTGGGTGGACACTGAAGCTTTCTTT.

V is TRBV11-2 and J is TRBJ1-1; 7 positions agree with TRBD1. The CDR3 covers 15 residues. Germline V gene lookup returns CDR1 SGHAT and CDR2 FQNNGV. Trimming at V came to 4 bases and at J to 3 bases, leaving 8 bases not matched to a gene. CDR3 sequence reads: CASSSGGQRYTEAFF. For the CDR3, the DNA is TGTGCCAGCAGCTCCGGGGGACAGCGATACACTGAAGCTTTCTTT.

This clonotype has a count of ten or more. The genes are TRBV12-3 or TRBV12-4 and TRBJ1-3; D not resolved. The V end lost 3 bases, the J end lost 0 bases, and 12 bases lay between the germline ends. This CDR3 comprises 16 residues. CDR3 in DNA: TGTGCCAGCAGTTTTCGGAGGATTCCCTCTGGAAACACCATATATTTT. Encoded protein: CASSFRRIPSGNTIYF.

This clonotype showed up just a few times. The CDR3 nucleotides are TGCAGCACCGAATTGACTAGCAGAGCCTACAATGAGCAGTTCTTC. Protein product: CSTELTSRAYNEQFF. The chain combines TRBV29-1 with TRBJ2-1; 7 bases map to TRBD2. The V gene's germline CDR1 is SQVTM and CDR2 ANQGSEA. J gave up 2 bases and V 8 bases, and 12 bases lay outside the gene matches. The length of the CDR3 is 15 residues.

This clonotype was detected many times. CDR3 region: CASSLLDTEAFF. The CDR3 nucleotides are TGTGCCAGCAGTTTATTAGACACTGAAGCTTTCTTT. The V call is TRBV28, the J call TRBJ1-1; D gene ambiguous. This CDR3 has 12 residues. Per the germline V gene, CDR1 is MDHEN and CDR2 is SYDVKM. V lost 1 base, J lost 3 bases, and 3 bases lay in between.

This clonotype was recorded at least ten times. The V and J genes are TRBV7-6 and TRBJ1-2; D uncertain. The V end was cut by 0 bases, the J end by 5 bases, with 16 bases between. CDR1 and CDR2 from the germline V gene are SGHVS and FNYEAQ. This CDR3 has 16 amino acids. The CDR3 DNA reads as TGTGCCAGCAGCTTAGCCGGGAGGCGGTCGGGATATGGCTACACCTTC. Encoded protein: CASSLAGRRSGYGYTF.

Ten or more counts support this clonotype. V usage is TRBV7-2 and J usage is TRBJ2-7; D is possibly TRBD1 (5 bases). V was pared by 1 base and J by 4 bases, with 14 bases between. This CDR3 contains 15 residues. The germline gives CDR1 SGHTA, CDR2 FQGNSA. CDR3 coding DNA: TGTGCCAGCAGCTTAGAGGGGTTACTCTTGTACGAGCAGTACTTC. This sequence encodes CASSLEGLLLYEQYF. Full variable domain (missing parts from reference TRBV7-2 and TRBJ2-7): GAGVSQSPSNKVTEKGKDVELRCDPISGHTALYWYRQSLGQGLEFLIYFQGNSAPDKSGLPSDRFSAERTGGSVSTLTIQRTQQEDSAVYLCASSLEGLLLYEQYFGPGTRLTVT.

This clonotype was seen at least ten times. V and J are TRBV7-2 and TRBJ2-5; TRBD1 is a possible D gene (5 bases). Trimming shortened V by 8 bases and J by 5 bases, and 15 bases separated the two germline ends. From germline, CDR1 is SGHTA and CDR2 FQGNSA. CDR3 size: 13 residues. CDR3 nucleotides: TGTGCCAGCCTAAGGTCCAGGGCGGAGACCCAGTACTTC. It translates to CASLRSRAETQYF.

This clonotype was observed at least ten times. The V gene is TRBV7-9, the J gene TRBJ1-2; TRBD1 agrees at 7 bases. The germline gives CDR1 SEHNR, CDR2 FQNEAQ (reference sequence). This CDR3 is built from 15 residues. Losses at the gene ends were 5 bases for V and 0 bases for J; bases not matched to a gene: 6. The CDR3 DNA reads TGTGCCAGCAGCATTTCCGGGACAGCTAACTATGGCTACACCTTC. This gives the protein CASSISGTANYGYTF. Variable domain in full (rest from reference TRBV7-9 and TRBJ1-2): DTGVSQNPRHKITKRGQNVTFRCDPISEHNRLYWYRQTLGQGPEFLTYFQNEAQLEKSRLLSDRFSAERPKGSFSTLEIQRTEQGDSAMYLCASSISGTANYGYTFGSGTRLTVV.

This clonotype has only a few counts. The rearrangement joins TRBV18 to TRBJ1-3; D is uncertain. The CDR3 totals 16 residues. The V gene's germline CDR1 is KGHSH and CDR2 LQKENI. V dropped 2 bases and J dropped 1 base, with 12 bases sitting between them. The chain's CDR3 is CASSPYDTISGNTIYF. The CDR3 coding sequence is TGTGCCAGCTCACCATACGACACCATTTCTGGAAACACCATATATTTT.

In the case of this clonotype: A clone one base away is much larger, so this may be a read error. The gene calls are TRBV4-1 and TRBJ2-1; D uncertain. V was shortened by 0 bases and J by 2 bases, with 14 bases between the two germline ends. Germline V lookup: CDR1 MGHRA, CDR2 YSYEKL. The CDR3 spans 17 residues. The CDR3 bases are TGCGCCAGCAGCCAAGAAATAGGCGAGGCCCCCTACAATGAGCAGTTCTTC. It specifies CASSQEIGEAPYNEQFF.

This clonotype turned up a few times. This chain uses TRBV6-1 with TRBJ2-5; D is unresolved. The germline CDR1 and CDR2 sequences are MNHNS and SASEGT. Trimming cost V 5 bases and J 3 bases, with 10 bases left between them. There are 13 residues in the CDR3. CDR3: CASSLRREETQYF. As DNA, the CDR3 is TGTGCCAGCAGTTTACGAAGGGAAGAGACCCAGTACTTC.

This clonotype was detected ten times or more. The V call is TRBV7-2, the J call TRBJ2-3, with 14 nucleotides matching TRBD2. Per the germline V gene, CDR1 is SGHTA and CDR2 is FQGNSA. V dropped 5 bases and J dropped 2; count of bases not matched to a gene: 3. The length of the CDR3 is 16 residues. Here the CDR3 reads CASSPGLAGATDTQYF. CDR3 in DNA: TGTGCCAGCAGCCCGGGACTAGCGGGGGCCACAGATACGCAGTATTTT.

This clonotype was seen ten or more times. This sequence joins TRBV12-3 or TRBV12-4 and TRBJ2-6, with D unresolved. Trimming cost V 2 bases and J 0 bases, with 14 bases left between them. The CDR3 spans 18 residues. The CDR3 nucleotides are TGTGCCAGCAGTTTATTGGCAGGTACCATCTCTGGGGCCAACGTCCTGACTTTC. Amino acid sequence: CASSLLAGTISGANVLTF.

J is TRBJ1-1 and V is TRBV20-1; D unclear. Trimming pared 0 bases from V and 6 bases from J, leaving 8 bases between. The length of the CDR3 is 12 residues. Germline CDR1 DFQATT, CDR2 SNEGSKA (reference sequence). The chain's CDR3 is CSARDPPAEAFF. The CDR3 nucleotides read TGCAGTGCTAGAGATCCCCCCGCTGAAGCTTTCTTT.

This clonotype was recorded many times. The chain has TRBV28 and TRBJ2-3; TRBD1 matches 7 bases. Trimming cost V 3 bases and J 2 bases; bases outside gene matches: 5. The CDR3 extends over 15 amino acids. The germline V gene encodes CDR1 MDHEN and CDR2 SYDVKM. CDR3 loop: CASSLRTGSTDTQYF. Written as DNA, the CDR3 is TGTGCCAGCAGTTTGCGGACAGGTTCCACAGATACGCAGTATTTT. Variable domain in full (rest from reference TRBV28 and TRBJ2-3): DVKVTQSSRYLVKRTGEKVFLECVQDMDHENMFWYRQDPGLGLRLIYFSYDVKMKEKGDIPEGYSVSREKKERFSLILESASTNQTSMYLCASSLRTGSTDTQYFGPGTRLTVL.

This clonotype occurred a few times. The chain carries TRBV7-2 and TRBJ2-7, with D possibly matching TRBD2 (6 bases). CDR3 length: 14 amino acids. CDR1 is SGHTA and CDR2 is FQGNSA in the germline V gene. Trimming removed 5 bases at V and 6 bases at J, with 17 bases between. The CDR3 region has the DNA TGTGCCAGCAGCCTACAAATGGGAGGCACCGAGCAGTACTTC. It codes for CASSLQMGGTEQYF.

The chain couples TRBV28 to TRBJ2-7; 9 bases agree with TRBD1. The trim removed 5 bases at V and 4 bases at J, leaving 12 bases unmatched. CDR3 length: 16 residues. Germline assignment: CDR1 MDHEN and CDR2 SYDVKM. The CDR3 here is CASSPNPGTGNYEQYF. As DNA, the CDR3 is TGTGCCAGCAGTCCAAACCCCGGGACAGGGAATTACGAGCAGTACTTC.

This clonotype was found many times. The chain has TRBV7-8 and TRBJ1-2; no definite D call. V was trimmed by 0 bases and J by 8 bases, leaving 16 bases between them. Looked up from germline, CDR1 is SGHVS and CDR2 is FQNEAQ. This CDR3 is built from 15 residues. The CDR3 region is CASSLAVARPEGYTF. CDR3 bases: TGTGCCAGCAGCTTAGCGGTCGCCCGTCCGGAGGGCTACACCTTC.

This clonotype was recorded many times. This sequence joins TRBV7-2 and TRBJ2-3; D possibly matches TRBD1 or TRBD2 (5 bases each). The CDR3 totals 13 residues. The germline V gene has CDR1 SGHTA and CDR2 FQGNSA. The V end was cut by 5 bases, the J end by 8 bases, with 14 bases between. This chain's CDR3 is CASSPGPPFTQYF. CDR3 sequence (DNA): TGTGCCAGCAGCCCGGGACCGCCATTTACGCAGTATTTT. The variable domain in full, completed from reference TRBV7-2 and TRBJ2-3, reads GAGVSQSPSNKVTEKGKDVELRCDPISGHTALYWYRQSLGQGLEFLIYFQGNSAPDKSGLPSDRFSAERTGGSVSTLTIQRTQQEDSAVYLCASSPGPPFTQYFGPGTRLTVL.

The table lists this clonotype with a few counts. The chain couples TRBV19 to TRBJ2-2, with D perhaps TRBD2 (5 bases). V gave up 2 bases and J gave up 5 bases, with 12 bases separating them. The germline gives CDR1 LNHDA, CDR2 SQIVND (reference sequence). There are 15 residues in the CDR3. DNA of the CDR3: TGTGCCAGTAGTATACAGACCTCGGGGACCGGGGAGCTGTTTTTT. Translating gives CASSIQTSGTGELFF.

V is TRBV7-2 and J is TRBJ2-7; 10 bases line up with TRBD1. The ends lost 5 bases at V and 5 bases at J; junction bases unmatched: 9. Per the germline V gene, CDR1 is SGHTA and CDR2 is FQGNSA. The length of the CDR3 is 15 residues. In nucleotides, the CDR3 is TGTGCCAGCAGCAACCGGGACAGGGGTGTCAACGAGCAGTACTTC. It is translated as CASSNRDRGVNEQYF.

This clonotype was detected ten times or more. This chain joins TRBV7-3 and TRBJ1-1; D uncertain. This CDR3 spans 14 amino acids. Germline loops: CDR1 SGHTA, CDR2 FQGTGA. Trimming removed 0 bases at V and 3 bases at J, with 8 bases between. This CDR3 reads CASSLTGSDTEAFF. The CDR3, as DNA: TGTGCCAGCAGCTTAACGGGGAGCGACACTGAAGCTTTCTTT.

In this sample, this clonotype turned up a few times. CDR3 coding DNA: TGTGCCAGCAGTTTCGACGTAGAGACCCAGTACTTC. Encoded protein: CASSFDVETQYF. The chain joins TRBV12-3 or TRBV12-4 to TRBJ2-5; unclear D gene. This CDR3 contains 12 residues. With 3 bases removed from V and 4 bases from J, the gap between germline ends came to 6 bases.

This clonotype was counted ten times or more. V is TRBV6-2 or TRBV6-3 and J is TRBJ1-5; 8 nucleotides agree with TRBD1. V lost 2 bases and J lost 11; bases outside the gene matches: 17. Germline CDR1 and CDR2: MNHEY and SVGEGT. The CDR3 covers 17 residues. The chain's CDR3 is CASSYGSSDRAKVSQHF. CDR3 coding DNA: TGTGCCAGCAGTTACGGGTCTTCGGACAGGGCGAAAGTTTCCCAGCATTTT.

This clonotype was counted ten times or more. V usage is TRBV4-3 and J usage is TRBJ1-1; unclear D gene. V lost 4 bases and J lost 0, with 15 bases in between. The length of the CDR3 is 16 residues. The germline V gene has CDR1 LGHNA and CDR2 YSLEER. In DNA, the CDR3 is TGCGCCAGCAGCCGAGCCCTCCGGAGCATGAACACTGAAGCTTTCTTT. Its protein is CASSRALRSMNTEAFF.

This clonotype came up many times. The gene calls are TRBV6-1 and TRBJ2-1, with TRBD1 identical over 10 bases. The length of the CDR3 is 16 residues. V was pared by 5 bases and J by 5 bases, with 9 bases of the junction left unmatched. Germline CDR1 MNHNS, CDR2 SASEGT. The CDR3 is CASSSWGGTGDNEQFF. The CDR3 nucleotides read TGTGCCAGCAGTTCATGGGGGGGGACAGGGGACAATGAGCAGTTCTTC.

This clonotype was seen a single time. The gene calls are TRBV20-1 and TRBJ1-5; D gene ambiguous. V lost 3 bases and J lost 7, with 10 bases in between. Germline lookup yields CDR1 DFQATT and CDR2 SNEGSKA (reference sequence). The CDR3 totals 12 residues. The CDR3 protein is CSARRLGQPQHF. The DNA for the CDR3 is TGCAGTGCTAGGCGCCTCGGCCAGCCCCAGCATTTT.

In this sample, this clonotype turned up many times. CDR3 DNA sequence: TGCAGCGTTGAAGGAAGCTATGGCTACACCTTC. Residues: CSVEGSYGYTF. V usage is TRBV29-1 and J usage is TRBJ1-2; D is unresolved. Trimming stripped 1 base from V and 4 bases from J, with 4 bases between. Looked up from germline, CDR1 is SQVTM and CDR2 is ANQGSEA. CDR3 size: 11 residues.